These 8 T cell receptor beta chains originate from one sample sequenced in a study of beta chain features in type 1 diabetes (dated by TCRdb to between 2018 and 2020). The library relied on the immunoSEQ multiplex PCR assay. The entire amount of isolated RNA was reverse transcribed using the High Capacity cDNA Reverse Transcription Kit, so the sequenced TCRB transcripts were expressed ones. Entries here come from immuneACCESS through TCRdb and include only in-frame sequences with V and J called. Some clones fail to appear in such tables; in the studies checked, an unresolved V gene covers under half of the shortfall, and the cause of the remainder is unknown. For this sample the table gives 25,000 or so clones, of which more than 60% were detected only once. The ten most abundant clones make up around 2% of the sample. The sample comprised Tregs from blood. This sample's cell subset or site label indicates: regulatory CD4+ T cells. The receptors come from a woman between 35 and 50 years old in good health.

The chain combines TRBV5-1 with TRBJ2-5, with TRBD2 as a possible D gene (5 bases). The germline V and J ends were trimmed by 0 bases and 2 bases, with 11 bases remaining between them. The CDR3 consists of 15 residues. The germline V gene has CDR1 SGHRS and CDR2 YFSETQ. This CDR3 reads CASSLGAGRQETQYF. For the CDR3, the DNA is TGCGCCAGCAGCTTGGGCGCGGGTCGGCAAGAGACCCAGTACTTC.

The chain carries TRBV11-2 and TRBJ1-1; D unclear. V was cut by 5 bases and J by 0 bases, with 10 bases left in between. The germline CDR1 and CDR2 sequences are SGHAT and FQNNGV. The CDR3 runs 14 residues. The CDR3 region has the DNA TGTGCCAGCAGCCATGGAGGGATGAACACTGAAGCTTTCTTT. It yields the protein CASSHGGMNTEAFF.

The sample holds a few counts of this clone. This chain uses TRBV5-1 with TRBJ1-5, with D perhaps matching TRBD1 (5 bases). The V and J ends lost 0 bases and 7 bases respectively, with 11 bases between them. Looked up from germline, CDR1 is SGHRS and CDR2 is YFSETQ. The CDR3 contains 14 residues. The CDR3 sequence: CASSLGQPWQPQHF. CDR3 nucleotide sequence: TGCGCCAGCAGCTTGGGACAGCCTTGGCAGCCCCAGCATTTT.

This CDR3 reads CASSPPSARETQYF. The CDR3 DNA sequence: TGTGCCAGCTCACCACCTTCTGCCAGGGAGACCCAGTACTTC. This rearrangement joins TRBV18 to TRBJ2-5, with unresolved D. This CDR3 region has 14 residues. V lost 0 bases to trimming and J lost 5 bases, with 10 bases between them. Germline V gives CDR1 KGHSH, CDR2 LQKENI. Full variable domain (missing parts from reference TRBV18 and TRBJ2-5): NAGVMQNPRHLVRRRGQEARLRCSPMKGHSHVYWYRQLPEEGLKFMVYLQKENIIDESGMPKERFSAEFPKEGPSILRIQQVVRGDSAAYFCASSPPSARETQYFGPGTRLLVL.

This chain connects TRBV5-8 to TRBJ2-3; 8 bases align to TRBD2. This CDR3 is 17 amino acids long. Trimming cost V 0 bases and J 4 bases; bases outside gene matches: 10. Germline loops: CDR1 SGHTS, CDR2 YDEGEE. CDR3 DNA: TGTGCCAGCAGCTTGGGAATTAGCGGGGAATCCCCAGATACGCAGTATTTT. Its translation: CASSLGISGESPDTQYF.

This rearrangement joins TRBV7-9 to TRBJ1-1; no clear D gene. This CDR3 region has 12 residues. With 5 bases removed from V and 6 bases from J, the gap between germline ends came to 10 bases. Looked up from germline, CDR1 is SEHNR and CDR2 is FQNEAQ (reference sequence). The CDR3 region is CASSAEGPEAFF. The CDR3, as DNA: TGTGCCAGCAGCGCCGAGGGCCCTGAAGCTTTCTTT. Using reference TRBV7-9 and TRBJ1-1 for the parts outside the CDR3, the full variable domain is DTGVSQNPRHKITKRGQNVTFRCDPISEHNRLYWYRQTLGQGPEFLTYFQNEAQLEKSRLLSDRFSAERPKGSFSTLEIQRTEQGDSAMYLCASSAEGPEAFFGQGTRLTVV.

The chain recombines TRBV5-6 with TRBJ1-1, with 10 bases matching TRBD1. The CDR3 is 16 residues long. Germline lookup yields CDR1 SGHDT and CDR2 YYEEEE. The trim removed 2 bases at V and 0 bases at J, leaving 4 bases unmatched. The CDR3 here is CASSLPGQGMNTEAFF. The CDR3 coding sequence is TGTGCCAGCAGCTTACCGGGACAGGGGATGAACACTGAAGCTTTCTTT. Together with reference TRBV5-6 and TRBJ1-1, the CDR3 gives the full variable domain: DAGVTQSPTHLIKTRGQQVTLRCSPKSGHDTVSWYQQALGQGPQFIFQYYEEEERQRGNFPDRFSGHQFPNYSSELNVNALLLGDSALYLCASSLPGQGMNTEAFFGQGTRLTVV.

Only a few counts were recorded for this clone. J is TRBJ2-1 and V is TRBV7-2; 11 nucleotides agree with TRBD1. This CDR3 spans 16 amino acids. The V segment lost 6 bases and the J segment 4 bases; nucleotides outside the gene matches: 8. In germline, CDR1 is SGHTA, CDR2 FQGNSA. The CDR3 here is CASRQGGTGGYNEQFF. The CDR3 region has the DNA TGTGCCAGCAGGCAAGGAGGGACAGGGGGGTACAATGAGCAGTTCTTC.